Listed below are T cell receptor beta chains from one sample, sequenced in a study of T-cell memory formation after mild COVID-19. TCRdb passed the 5' RACE reads through MiXCR, listing each CDR3 protein once. The repertoire has roughly 580,000 distinct CDR3 sequences, approximately 19% of them found once; the top ten carry approximately 12%. The sample taken for sequencing was PBMCs or a T cell subset sorted from them (not recorded which). These receptors originate from an adult woman who had mild COVID-19 (a few samples of this study predate the infection). Cell type and time point are not known. CDR3s include the opening cysteine and the closing phenylalanine or tryptophan. D genes are given only for firm matches. Clone size is given for some rows only: seen once, a few or many times, or a class if the clone is expanded.

clone size,V gene,J gene,D gene,CDR3 protein,CDR3 DNA
.,TRBV6-2/TRBV6-3,TRBJ1-1,TRBD1,CASRTTGGEEAFF,TGTGCCAGCAGGACGACAGGGGGCGAAGAGGCTTTCTTT
.,TRBV25-1,TRBJ1-4,.,CASRGHEKLFF,TGTGCCAGCAGGGGTCACGAAAAACTGTTTTTT
few,TRBV6-1,TRBJ2-1,TRBD2,CASSDFGTSGWSGQFF,TGTGCCAGCAGTGATTTCGGGACTAGCGGGTGGTCAGGGCAGTTCTTC
many,TRBV7-9,TRBJ2-2,.,CASRGNPGAGELFF,TGTGCCAGCAGGGGCAATCCAGGGGCCGGGGAGCTGTTTTTT
.,TRBV9,TRBJ2-2,.,CASSLRSANTGELFF,TGTGCCAGCAGCTTACGGTCGGCGAACACCGGGGAGCTGTTTTTT
many,TRBV5-1,TRBJ2-7,TRBD2,CASSLSGGSYEQYF,TGTGCCAGCAGCTTAAGCGGGGGCTCCTACGAGCAGTACTTC
few,TRBV19,TRBJ1-1,.,CASSSKGTLNTEAFF,TGTGCCAGTAGTAGCAAAGGGACTTTGAACACTGAAGCTTTCTTT
.,TRBV18,TRBJ2-1,.,CASSPRSPNEQFF,TGTGCCAGCTCCCCACGGTCACCCAATGAGCAGTTCTTC
.,TRBV5-1,TRBJ2-7,TRBD1,CASSRTPGQGSTYEQYF,TGCGCCAGCAGTCGGACACCGGGACAGGGGTCAACCTACGAGCAGTACTTC
few,TRBV5-5,TRBJ2-5,TRBD2,CASSRTSGGYQETQYF,TGTGCCAGCAGCCGGACTAGCGGGGGATACCAAGAGACCCAGTACTTC
.,TRBV11-1,TRBJ2-1,TRBD2,CASSAVLAVNEQFF,TGTGCCAGCAGCGCCGTTCTAGCGGTGAATGAGCAGTTCTTC
.,TRBV4-1,TRBJ2-7,.,CASSQESWAFGGAPYEQYF,TGCGCCAGCAGCCAAGAAAGTTGGGCGTTCGGGGGCGCACCCTACGAGCAGTACTTC
.,TRBV5-1,TRBJ2-3,TRBD2,CASSLGRGGLGTDTQYF,TGCGCCAGCAGCTTGGGGCGGGGGGGCCTCGGCACAGATACGCAGTATTTT
.,TRBV7-2,TRBJ1-5,.,CASSSQKGQPQHF,TGTGCCAGCAGCTCCCAGAAGGGTCAGCCCCAGCATTTT
few,TRBV29-1,TRBJ2-1,.,CSTTSPSYNEQFF,TGCAGCACGACCAGCCCCTCCTACAATGAGCAGTTCTTC
.,TRBV5-8,TRBJ2-7,TRBD1,CASRLGQPSSYEQYF,TGTGCCAGCAGACTGGGACAGCCGAGCTCCTACGAGCAGTACTTC
.,TRBV7-9,TRBJ2-7,TRBD2,CASSPPGLATERYEQYF,TGTGCCAGCAGCCCACCCGGACTAGCTACCGAAAGGTACGAGCAGTACTTC
few,TRBV5-5,TRBJ2-7,.,CASTGEIPYEQYF,TGTGCCAGCACCGGAGAGATCCCCTACGAGCAGTACTTC
many,TRBV7-3,TRBJ2-2,.,CASSSPLTRPGELFF,TGTGCCAGCAGCTCCCCACTCACTAGACCGGGGGAGCTGTTTTTT
.,TRBV7-9,TRBJ2-1,TRBD2,CASSRIAGVGEQFF,TGTGCCAGCAGCCGGATAGCGGGAGTCGGAGAGCAGTTCTTC
few,TRBV19,TRBJ2-1,TRBD2,CASSMGGLAGAGEQFF,TGTGCCAGTAGTATGGGGGGACTAGCGGGAGCCGGCGAGCAGTTCTTC
few,TRBV7-9,TRBJ2-5,.,CASSPLVVGSRETQYF,TGTGCCAGCAGCCCTCTCGTAGTCGGCTCTAGGGAGACCCAGTACTTC
.,TRBV20-1,TRBJ1-4,.,CSARNPGSTNEKLFF,TGCAGTGCTAGGAACCCAGGGAGCACTAATGAAAAACTGTTTTTT
few,TRBV5-1,TRBJ2-5,TRBD2,CASSLSSGGLSTQYF,TGCGCCAGCAGCTTAAGTAGCGGGGGGTTGTCGACCCAGTACTTC
few,TRBV10-1,TRBJ2-5,.,CASSGGVGKVGETQNF,TGCGCCAGCAGTGGAGGAGTAGGGAAGGTGGGAGAGACCCAGAACTTC
many,TRBV5-1,TRBJ2-7,TRBD1,CASSLGTGGYEQYF,TGCGCCAGCAGCTTGGGGACAGGGGGCTACGAGCAGTACTTC
few,TRBV7-2,TRBJ2-6,.,CASSLGIGSSGANVLTF,TGTGCCAGCAGCTTAGGCATAGGATCTTCTGGGGCCAACGTCCTGACTTTC
once,TRBV6-5,TRBJ1-2,.,CASSRGGAYGYTF,TGTGCCAGCAGTAGGGGGGGAGCCTATGGCTACACCTTC